The rows below give T cell receptor beta chains drawn from one sample of a study of cytomegalovirus exposure and HLA in healthy donors. The data were produced by immunoSEQ multiplex PCR, yet TCRdb's version contains in-frame clones alone and is incomplete. The profile covers roughly 140,000 clones, with roughly 80% appearing a single time and roughly 1.2% taken by the ten largest. Sequenced sample: PBMCs. Receptor source: a female donor in good health and CMV-seronegative. CDR3s leave out the opening cysteine and the closing phenylalanine or tryptophan.

V gene: TRBV14
J gene: TRBJ1-2
CDR3 protein: ASSLPGQGIYGYT

V gene: TRBV29-1
J gene: TRBJ2-7
CDR3 protein: SVMGQGPQPYEQY

V gene: TRBV5-6
J gene: TRBJ1-1
CDR3 protein: ASSSSGTWDTEAF

V gene: TRBV5-1
J gene: TRBJ2-6
CDR3 protein: ASSFEGISGANVLT

V gene: TRBV7-9
J gene: TRBJ2-1
CDR3 protein: ASSHAGNEQF

V gene: TRBV13
J gene: TRBJ1-3
CDR3 protein: ASSSGRDSGNTIY

V gene: TRBV30
J gene: TRBJ2-1
CDR3 protein: AWSGDRTSGGGNEQF

V gene: TRBV7-3
J gene: TRBJ2-3
CDR3 protein: ASSPDGYGSDTQY

V gene: TRBV4-1
J gene: TRBJ2-3
CDR3 protein: ASSQGRAGGSTDTQY

V gene: TRBV28
J gene: TRBJ2-5
CDR3 protein: ASRVQETQY

V gene: TRBV27
J gene: TRBJ1-5
CDR3 protein: ASSYSGGQPQH

V gene: TRBV7-9
J gene: TRBJ2-7
CDR3 protein: ASSAGQEQY

V gene: TRBV10-1
J gene: TRBJ2-1
CDR3 protein: ASSAQRDDNEQF

V gene: TRBV18
J gene: TRBJ1-5
CDR3 protein: ASSVRVGNNQPQH

V gene: TRBV6-1
J gene: TRBJ2-7
CDR3 protein: ASEDRGQSYEQY

V gene: TRBV9
J gene: TRBJ2-6
CDR3 protein: ASSERTGSGANVLT

V gene: TRBV28
J gene: TRBJ2-7
CDR3 protein: ASRYTGVPGEQY

V gene: TRBV19
J gene: TRBJ1-4
CDR3 protein: ASSLRGEKLF

V gene: TRBV29-1
J gene: TRBJ2-7
CDR3 protein: SVEQGRYEQY

V gene: TRBV5-1
J gene: TRBJ1-2
CDR3 protein: ASSSDRGMSNYGYT

V gene: TRBV18
J gene: TRBJ2-6
CDR3 protein: ASSPESGLSGANVLT

V gene: TRBV5-4
J gene: TRBJ2-5
CDR3 protein: ASSSVTEETQY

V gene: TRBV29-1
J gene: TRBJ2-4
CDR3 protein: SVVWRGETKNIQY

V gene: TRBV13
J gene: TRBJ2-7
CDR3 protein: ASRRPGGTYEQY

V gene: TRBV27
J gene: TRBJ1-1
CDR3 protein: ASSFAGAVLSMNTEAF

V gene: TRBV6-5
J gene: TRBJ2-3
CDR3 protein: ASSYRLAVSTDTQY

V gene: TRBV7-2
J gene: TRBJ1-2
CDR3 protein: ASSPGGTGEDGYT

V gene: TRBV6-5
J gene: TRBJ2-7
CDR3 protein: ASRQNGENEQY

V gene: TRBV9
J gene: TRBJ2-2
CDR3 protein: ASSEDNANTGELF

V gene: TRBV10-1
J gene: TRBJ2-7
CDR3 protein: ASSESGTYEQY

V gene: TRBV5-8
J gene: TRBJ1-5
CDR3 protein: ASSFYSRVSSNQPQH

V gene: TRBV19
J gene: TRBJ1-1
CDR3 protein: ASSIEAGWTEAF

V gene: TRBV19
J gene: TRBJ1-1
CDR3 protein: ASSSLKTGMNTEAF

V gene: TRBV10-2
J gene: TRBJ2-3
CDR3 protein: ASSLERTSVLDTQY

V gene: TRBV27
J gene: TRBJ1-5
CDR3 protein: ASGNRGNQPQH

V gene: TRBV25-1
J gene: TRBJ2-7
CDR3 protein: ASSPGTGGYEQY

V gene: TRBV5-1
J gene: TRBJ2-2
CDR3 protein: ASSPGGDGELF

V gene: TRBV5-1
J gene: TRBJ2-7
CDR3 protein: ASSPRGTGGTYEQY

V gene: TRBV6-5
J gene: TRBJ1-1
CDR3 protein: ASSYPDSPEAF

V gene: TRBV29-1
J gene: TRBJ2-7
CDR3 protein: SVRRQHEQY

V gene: TRBV6-4
J gene: TRBJ2-3
CDR3 protein: ASSDSSGSSTDTQY

V gene: TRBV27
J gene: TRBJ1-1
CDR3 protein: ASKSGTGVLNTEAF

V gene: TRBV19
J gene: TRBJ2-7
CDR3 protein: ASSIKGEYEQY

V gene: TRBV7-7
J gene: TRBJ2-5
CDR3 protein: ASSWTGRETQY

V gene: TRBV15
J gene: TRBJ2-7
CDR3 protein: ATSRLAGTEQY

V gene: TRBV25-1
J gene: TRBJ2-5
CDR3 protein: ASSDSEYQETQY

V gene: TRBV6-6
J gene: TRBJ1-5
CDR3 protein: ASSPGQPQH

V gene: TRBV19
J gene: TRBJ1-1
CDR3 protein: ASSQKGDTEAF

V gene: TRBV6-5
J gene: TRBJ2-3
CDR3 protein: ASRGLVADTQY

V gene: TRBV28
J gene: TRBJ2-4
CDR3 protein: ASSQYTGHRNIQY

V gene: TRBV5-1
J gene: TRBJ1-4
CDR3 protein: ASSFSQVGNEKLF

V gene: TRBV2
J gene: TRBJ1-2
CDR3 protein: ASSEGQGDYGYT